Listed here are 16 T cell receptor beta chains from one sample, sequenced in a study of cytomegalovirus exposure and HLA in healthy donors. In the PCR, 60 Vbeta and 13 Jbeta primers were used. Sequenced by immunoSEQ multiplex PCR; TCRdb stores in-frame clones only, minus some. The top ten clones hold about 5.2% of a sample with approximately 100,000 clones, around three quarters of them seen once. The sample consisted of PBMCs. These receptors originate from a female donor in good health and CMV-seropositive.

The chain recombines TRBV7-2 with TRBJ2-5; TRBD2 matches at 7 bases. CDR3 length: 17 residues. The J segment lost 1 base and the V segment lost 0 bases, leaving 8 bases of the junction unmatched. In germline, CDR1 is SGHTA, CDR2 FQGNSA. The DNA for the CDR3 is TGTGCCAGCAGCTTAGCGCGGCTAGCGGCGCCCCAAGAGACCCAGTACTTC. Translated: CASSLARLAAPQETQYF.

V usage is TRBV27 and J usage is TRBJ2-1, with TRBD1 matching 7 bases. V shed 6 bases and J 3 bases; nucleotides not matched to a gene: 11. The CDR3 contains 16 residues. Germline CDR1 and CDR2: MNHEY and SMNVEV (reference sequence). The CDR3 sequence is CASRLKQGINYNEQFF. In DNA form, the CDR3 reads TGTGCCAGCAGATTAAAACAGGGGATCAACTACAATGAGCAGTTCTTC.

This rearrangement joins TRBV5-4 to TRBJ1-6; D may be TRBD1 (5 bases). Germline CDR1 is SGHNT and CDR2 is YYREEE (reference sequence). The V end was cut by 4 bases, the J end by 8 bases, with 19 bases between. This CDR3 is 16 amino acids long. Here the CDR3 reads CASSAQGRDGYSPLHF. The CDR3, as DNA: TGTGCCAGCAGCGCGCAAGGGAGGGACGGCTATTCACCCCTCCACTTT.

The sample holds one count of this clone. The chain carries TRBV18 and TRBJ2-7; D not resolved. Germline CDR1 KGHSH, CDR2 LQKENI. The CDR3 runs to 14 residues. Deletions cut 2 bases from V and 2 bases from J, with 10 bases between. CDR3 residues: CASSPGAPTYEQYF. CDR3 sequence (DNA): TGTGCCAGCTCACCAGGAGCTCCGACCTACGAGCAGTACTTC.

The chain combines TRBV19 with TRBJ1-4; 8 bases agree with TRBD1. The ends lost 5 bases at V and 2 bases at J; junction bases unmatched: 4. The CDR3 is 15 residues long. CDR1 and CDR2 from the germline V gene are LNHDA and SQIVND (reference sequence). The CDR3 loop reads CASSSRDRTNEKLFF. The CDR3 DNA reads TGTGCCAGTAGTTCCCGGGACAGGACTAATGAAAAACTGTTTTTT.

The chain recombines TRBV27 with TRBJ2-1; 10 bases are a match to TRBD1. This CDR3 contains 17 residues. With 4 bases clipped from V and 0 bases from J, the junction kept 6 bases outside the gene matches. CDR1 and CDR2 from the germline V gene are MNHEY and SMNVEV (reference sequence). The CDR3 here is CASSSGQGDFSYNEQFF. The CDR3, as DNA: TGTGCCAGCAGTTCCGGACAGGGGGACTTCTCCTACAATGAGCAGTTCTTC.

This clone was found a few times. The rearrangement joins TRBV9 to TRBJ2-1; TRBD2 matches at 13 bases. The CDR3 has 18 amino acids. V gave up 4 bases and J gave up 0 bases; unmatched junction bases: 7. Germline assignment: CDR1 SGDLS and CDR2 YYNGEE. The CDR3 nucleotides read TGTGCCAGCAGCCCTGGGACTAGCGGGGTGAGCTCCTACAATGAGCAGTTCTTC. As protein: CASSPGTSGVSSYNEQFF.

The CDR3 nucleotides are TGCAGCGTTGGGCTACTACACATGAATGAGCAGTTCTTC. This sequence encodes CSVGLLHMNEQFF. This chain connects TRBV29-1 to TRBJ2-1; the D is unclear. Germline-derived CDR1 and CDR2 are SQVTM and ANQGSEA. There are 13 residues in the CDR3. V was shortened by 4 bases and J by 7 bases, with 14 bases between the two germline ends.

The V gene is TRBV19, the J gene TRBJ1-4, with D perhaps matching TRBD1 (5 bases). Germline assignment: CDR1 LNHDA and CDR2 SQIVND (reference sequence). Trimming removed 6 bases from V and 7 bases from J, with 15 bases in between. The CDR3 runs 14 residues. The CDR3 nucleotides read TGTGCCAGTAGAACGGGGGGGAGCGGTGAAAAACTGTTTTTT. It encodes CASRTGGSGEKLFF.

J is TRBJ1-1 and V is TRBV27; D unresolved. V was shortened by 2 bases and J by 5 bases, with 9 bases between the two germline ends. Germline V lookup: CDR1 MNHEY, CDR2 SMNVEV (reference sequence). The CDR3 runs to 13 residues. The CDR3, as DNA: TGTGCCAGCAGTTTAGGGCGGGTAACTGAAGCTTTCTTT. Amino acids: CASSLGRVTEAFF.

The chain employs TRBV7-3 and TRBJ2-3; 13 bases agree with TRBD2. J was trimmed by 2 bases and V by 5 bases; bases with no gene match: 10. CDR1 is SGHTA and CDR2 is FQGTGA in the germline V gene. The CDR3 contains 18 residues. CDR3 protein: CASSKQAGTSGATDTQYF. As DNA, the CDR3 is TGTGCCAGCAGCAAGCAAGCCGGGACTAGCGGGGCCACAGATACGCAGTATTTT.

CDR3 sequence reads: CSAMEGEKLFF. In DNA, the CDR3 is TGCAGTGCGATGGAGGGGGAAAAACTGTTTTTT. The rearrangement uses TRBV20-1 and TRBJ1-4, with D perhaps matching TRBD1 (5 bases). This CDR3 contains 11 residues. V lost 6 bases and J 8 bases, leaving 10 bases between the germline ends. Germline-derived CDR1 and CDR2 are DFQATT and SNEGSKA (reference sequence).

V gene TRBV6-5 combines with J gene TRBJ2-5, with TRBD2 as a possible D gene (7 bases). The V end lost 2 bases, the J end lost 9 bases, and 19 bases lay between the germline ends. Looked up from germline, CDR1 is MNHEY and CDR2 is SVGAGI. The CDR3 totals 15 residues. CDR3 amino acids: CASSYGRGAKRAQYF. DNA of the CDR3: TGTGCCAGCAGTTACGGCCGGGGGGCTAAAAGAGCCCAGTACTTC.

The CDR3 DNA reads as TGTGCCAGCAGCTTGGTGGCTAGCGGGGGGTTGGATACGCAGTATTTT. Translation: CASSLVASGGLDTQYF. The V gene is TRBV5-8, the J gene TRBJ2-3, with 11 bases fitting TRBD2. V lost 0 bases, J lost 6 bases, and 6 bases stayed unmatched. Per germline, CDR1 SGHTS and CDR2 YDEGEE. This CDR3 is 16 amino acids long.

V gene TRBV5-6 combines with J gene TRBJ1-3; D unresolved. The CDR3 spans 15 residues. With 2 bases removed from V and 0 bases from J, the gap between germline ends came to 9 bases. Germline lookup yields CDR1 SGHDT and CDR2 YYEEEE. CDR3 DNA: TGTGCCAGCAGCTTATCAGGCCTCTCTGGAAACACCATATATTTT. Residues: CASSLSGLSGNTIYF.

The chain links TRBV6-6 to TRBJ2-3, with D maybe TRBD2 (5 bases). This CDR3 has 12 residues. The germline V gene encodes CDR1 MNHNY and CDR2 SVGAGI (reference sequence). Trimming removed 6 bases from V and 2 bases from J, with 6 bases in between. CDR3 protein: CASRDYTDTQYF. The CDR3 nucleotides are TGTGCCAGCAGAGACTACACAGATACGCAGTATTTT.